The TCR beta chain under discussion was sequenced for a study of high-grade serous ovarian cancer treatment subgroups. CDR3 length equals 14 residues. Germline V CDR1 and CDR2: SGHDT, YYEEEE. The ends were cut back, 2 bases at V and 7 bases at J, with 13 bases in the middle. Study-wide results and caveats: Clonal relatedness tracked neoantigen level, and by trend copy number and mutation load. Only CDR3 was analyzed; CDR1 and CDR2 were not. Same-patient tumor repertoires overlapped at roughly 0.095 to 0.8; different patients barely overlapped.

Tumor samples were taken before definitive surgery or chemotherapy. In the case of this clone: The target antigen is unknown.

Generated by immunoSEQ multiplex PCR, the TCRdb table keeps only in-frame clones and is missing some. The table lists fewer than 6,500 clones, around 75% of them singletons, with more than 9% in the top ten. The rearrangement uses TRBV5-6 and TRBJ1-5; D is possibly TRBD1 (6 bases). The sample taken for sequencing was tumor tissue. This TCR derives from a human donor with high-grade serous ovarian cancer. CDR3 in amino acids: CASSFTGGRQPQHF. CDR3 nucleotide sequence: TGTGCCAGCAGCTTTACTGGGGGCAGACAGCCCCAGCATTTT.